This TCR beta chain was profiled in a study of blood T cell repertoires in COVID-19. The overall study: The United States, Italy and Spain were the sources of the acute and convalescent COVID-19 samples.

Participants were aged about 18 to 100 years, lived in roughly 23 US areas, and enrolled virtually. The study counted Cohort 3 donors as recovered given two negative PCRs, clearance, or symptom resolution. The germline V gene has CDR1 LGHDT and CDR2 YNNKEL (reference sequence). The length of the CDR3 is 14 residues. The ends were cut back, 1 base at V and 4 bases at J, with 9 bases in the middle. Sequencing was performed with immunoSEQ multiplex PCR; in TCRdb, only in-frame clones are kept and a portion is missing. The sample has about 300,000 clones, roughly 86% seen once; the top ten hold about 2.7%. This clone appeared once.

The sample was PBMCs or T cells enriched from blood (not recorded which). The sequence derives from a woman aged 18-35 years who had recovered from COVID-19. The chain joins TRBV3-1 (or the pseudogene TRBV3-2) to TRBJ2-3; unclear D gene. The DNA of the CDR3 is TGTGCCAGCAGCCAAGGGCAGATCGCAGATACGCAGTATTTT. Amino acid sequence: CASSQGQIADTQYF.